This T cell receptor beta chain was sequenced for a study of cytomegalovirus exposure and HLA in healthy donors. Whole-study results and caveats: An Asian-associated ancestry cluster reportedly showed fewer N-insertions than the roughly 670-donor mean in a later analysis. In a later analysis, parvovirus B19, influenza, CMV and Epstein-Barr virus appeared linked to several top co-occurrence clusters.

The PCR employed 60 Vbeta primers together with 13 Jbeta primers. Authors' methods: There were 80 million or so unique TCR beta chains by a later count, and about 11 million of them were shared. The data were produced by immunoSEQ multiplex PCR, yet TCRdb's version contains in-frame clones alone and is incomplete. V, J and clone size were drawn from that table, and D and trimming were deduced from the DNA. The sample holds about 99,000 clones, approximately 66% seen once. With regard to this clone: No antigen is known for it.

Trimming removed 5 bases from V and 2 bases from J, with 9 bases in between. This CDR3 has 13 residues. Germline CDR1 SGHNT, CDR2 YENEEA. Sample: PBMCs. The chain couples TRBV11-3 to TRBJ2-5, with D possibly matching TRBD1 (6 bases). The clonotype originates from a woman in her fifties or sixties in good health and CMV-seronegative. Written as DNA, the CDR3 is TGTGCCAGCAGCCGTGGACAGCAAGAGACCCAGTACTTC. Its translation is CASSRGQQETQYF.